Each of the 13 T cell receptor beta chains below was sequenced from the same sample in a study of technical replicates of blood from several donors (TCRdb year 2017). The library was built by means of the immunoSEQ multiplex PCR assay. Not all clones reach the TCRdb copy of this immuneACCESS table, which keeps in-frame sequences only. Checked studies attribute under half of the gap to unresolved V genes and leave the rest unexplained. The sample contains around 80,000 clones, about 96% of them found a single time. About 0.31% of the sample is held by the ten biggest clonotypes. Sequencing input: T cells isolated from PBMCs. Receptors were obtained from a human donor in good health.

Written as DNA, the CDR3 is TGTGCCAGCAGTTGGGCGGGGACGGGCACTGAAGCTTTCTTT. Residues: CASSWAGTGTEAFF. The J gene is TRBJ1-1, the V gene TRBV27; D perhaps matches TRBD1 (5 bases). V was trimmed by 4 bases and J by 4 bases, leaving 13 bases between them. The germline CDR1 and CDR2 sequences are MNHEY and SMNVEV (reference sequence). The CDR3 has 14 residues.

V usage is TRBV18 and J usage is TRBJ2-2; 11 bases line up with TRBD2. V dropped 3 bases and J dropped 8; count of bases not matched to a gene: 14. The CDR3 covers 18 residues. From germline, CDR1 is KGHSH and CDR2 LQKENI. CDR3 loop: CASSPRLLAGEVTGELFF. In DNA form, the CDR3 reads TGTGCCAGCTCACCCCGACTACTAGCGGGAGAGGTTACAGGGGAGCTGTTTTTT.

The V gene is TRBV7-3, the J gene TRBJ1-1; D not resolved. CDR1 and CDR2 from the germline V gene are SGHTA and FQGTGA. The CDR3 loop spans 15 amino acids. Trimming took 1 base from V and 1 from J, leaving 10 bases between them. In nucleotides, the CDR3 is TGTGCCAGCAGCTTAAGTCCGGGAGGGAACACTGAAGCTTTCTTT. Its translation: CASSLSPGGNTEAFF. The variable domain in full, completed from reference TRBV7-3 and TRBJ1-1, reads GAGVSQTPSNKVTEKGKYVELRCDPISGHTALYWYRQSLGQGPEFLIYFQGTGAADDSGLPNDRFFAVRPEGSVSTLKIQRTERGDSAVYLCASSLSPGGNTEAFFGQGTRLTVV.

The chain joins TRBV6-1 to TRBJ1-4; 7 nucleotides match TRBD1. The V gene's germline CDR1 is MNHNS and CDR2 SASEGT. Trimming at V came to 8 bases and at J to 9 bases, leaving 15 bases not matched to a gene. There are 15 residues in the CDR3. The CDR3 nucleotides read TGTGCCAGCCAGCTTCTAGCGGGACAGATTAAAAAACTGTTTTTT. Protein: CASQLLAGQIKKLFF.

This chain links TRBV2 with TRBJ2-7, with 10 bases aligning to TRBD1. This CDR3 spans 14 amino acids. V shed 6 bases and J 1 base; nucleotides not matched to a gene: 3. Germline V gives CDR1 SNHLY, CDR2 FYNNEI. The CDR3 region has the DNA TGTGCCAGCAGGCGGACAGGGGGGTCCTACGAGCAGTACTTC. This sequence encodes CASRRTGGSYEQYF.

V usage is TRBV28 and J usage is TRBJ2-6; possible D gene TRBD2, 6 bases. The germline V and J ends were trimmed by 5 bases and 4 bases, with 15 bases remaining between them. The V gene's germline CDR1 is MDHEN and CDR2 SYDVKM. This CDR3 is built from 16 residues. The CDR3 here is CASSTRRVPGANVLTF. CDR3 DNA: TGTGCCAGCAGTACTCGGAGGGTACCCGGGGCCAACGTCCTGACTTTC.

The gene calls are TRBV19 and TRBJ1-2, with unresolved D. CDR3 length: 17 amino acids. CDR1 is LNHDA and CDR2 is SQIVND in the germline V gene (reference sequence). Deletions cut 7 bases from V and 3 bases from J, with 24 bases between. The CDR3 region has the DNA TGTGCCAGTAACCCGGGTTACAAGGGAGGAGGACACTATGGCTACACCTTC. As protein: CASNPGYKGGGHYGYTF.

The chain uses TRBV6-1 and TRBJ1-1, with TRBD1 matching 7 bases. Germline trimming cut 3 bases from V and 1 base from J; bases unmatched to any gene: 2. Germline lookup yields CDR1 MNHNS and CDR2 SASEGT. This CDR3 is built from 14 residues. CDR3 DNA sequence: TGTGCCAGCAGTGAGCCAGGGGGGAACACTGAAGCTTTCTTT. Amino acids: CASSEPGGNTEAFF.

This chain joins TRBV6-1 and TRBJ2-5; D possibly corresponds to TRBD2 (5 bases). The V and J ends lost 2 bases and 4 bases respectively, with 5 bases between them. This CDR3 comprises 12 residues. Germline V gene sequence: CDR1 MNHNS, CDR2 SASEGT. The CDR3 coding sequence is TGTGCCAGCAGTGAAACTAGAGAGACCCAGTACTTC. Translated, it gives CASSETRETQYF.

The rearrangement uses TRBV11-2 and TRBJ2-3; D is unresolved. V was cut by 4 bases and J by 6 bases, with 8 bases left in between. Germline V CDR1 and CDR2: SGHAT, FQNNGV. The CDR3 is 12 amino acids. CDR3 nucleotide sequence: TGTGCCAGCAGCTATTATTTGGATACGCAGTATTTT. Translation gives CASSYYLDTQYF.

The CDR3 DNA follows: TGTGCCAGCTCACCCTTAAGAGTCCAGAACACTGAAGCTTTCTTT. This sequence encodes CASSPLRVQNTEAFF. The rearrangement uses TRBV18 and TRBJ1-1; D unclear. The V and J ends lost 3 bases and 1 base respectively, with 12 bases between them. The CDR3 length is 15 residues. Looked up from germline, CDR1 is KGHSH and CDR2 is LQKENI.

The rearrangement links TRBV6-5 to TRBJ2-7; 10 nucleotides agree with TRBD2. The V gene end was trimmed by 7 bases and the J gene end by 1 base; junction bases not matched to a gene: 7. Germline V lookup: CDR1 MNHEY, CDR2 SVGAGI. The CDR3 is made up of 15 amino acids. The CDR3, as DNA: TGTGCCAGCAAGAAGCGGGAGGGTGATTCCTACGAGCAGTACTTC. It encodes CASKKREGDSYEQYF.

The chain combines TRBV28 with TRBJ2-1, with a tentative D call TRBD2 (5 bases). Trimming took 7 bases from V and 5 from J, leaving 18 bases between them. The CDR3 has 15 amino acids. The germline gives CDR1 MDHEN, CDR2 SYDVKM. The CDR3 DNA reads as TGTGCCAGCACTCCCTACGCGGGTCCTAACAATGAGCAGTTCTTC. This codes for CASTPYAGPNNEQFF.